Listed here are 13 T cell receptor beta chains from one sample, sequenced in a study of T cell changes during pregnancy in multiple sclerosis. The method was immunoSEQ multiplex PCR; TCRdb's version includes in-frame clones alone and lacks a portion of them. There are 50,000 or so clones in the sample; 75% to 90% occur only once, and more than 7.5% lies in the top ten. The starting material was CD8+ T cells from peripheral blood mononuclear cells, obtained in the second trimester of pregnancy. The receptors were sampled from a female donor with multiple sclerosis, enrolled in a pregnancy study.

V and J are TRBV19 and TRBJ1-1, with TRBD1 matching 11 bases. Germline V gene data show CDR1 as LNHDA and CDR2 as SQIVND (reference sequence). J lost 4 bases, V lost 3 bases, and 7 bases had no gene match. The CDR3 sequence is 16 residues long. For the CDR3, the DNA is TGTGCCAGTAGTATGGGAGCCGGGACAGGGGGCACTGAAGCTTTCTTT. Translated, it gives CASSMGAGTGGTEAFF.

J is TRBJ2-1 and V is TRBV19; 11 bases agree with TRBD2. The CDR3 consists of 12 residues. V shed 7 bases and J 8 bases; nucleotides not matched to a gene: 1. CDR1 and CDR2 (germline): LNHDA, SQIVND (reference sequence). The DNA of the CDR3 is TGTGCCAGTAATAGCGGGGGGGATGAGCAGTTCTTC. As protein: CASNSGGDEQFF.

V gene TRBV2 combines with J gene TRBJ2-1; weak D call: TRBD2 (5 bases). Germline loops: CDR1 SNHLY, CDR2 FYNNEI. The CDR3 runs 13 residues. Trimming removed 0 bases from V and 10 bases from J, with 10 bases in between. In nucleotides, the CDR3 is TGTGCCAGCAGTGAAGCTCACAGCGGCGAGCAGTTCTTC. Its protein is CASSEAHSGEQFF.

The chain couples TRBV4-1 to TRBJ2-1; D uncertain. V was cut by 4 bases and J by 4 bases, with 11 bases left in between. The CDR3 spans 14 residues. Germline-derived CDR1 and CDR2 are MGHRA and YSYEKL. The CDR3 DNA follows: TGCGCCAGCAGCCCGTGGGCTATTTACAATGAGCAGTTCTTC. Its translation is CASSPWAIYNEQFF.

This clone was counted only a few times. The rearrangement uses TRBV6-5 and TRBJ1-1; D is unresolved. There are 13 residues in the CDR3. Germline lookup yields CDR1 MNHEY and CDR2 SVGAGI. The V and J ends lost 1 base and 2 bases respectively, with 5 bases between them. The CDR3 is CASSYFPNTEAFF. Written as DNA, the CDR3 is TGTGCCAGCAGTTACTTCCCAAACACTGAAGCTTTCTTT.

The chain recombines TRBV2 with TRBJ2-1, with 10 bases fitting TRBD1. The CDR3 runs 13 residues. The V gene end was trimmed by 8 bases and the J gene end by 9 bases; junction bases not matched to a gene: 7. Looked up from germline, CDR1 is SNHLY and CDR2 is FYNNEI. CDR3 protein: CASPGTGVREQFF. Written as DNA, the CDR3 is TGTGCCAGCCCCGGGACAGGGGTACGTGAGCAGTTCTTC.

The V and J genes are TRBV28 and TRBJ2-2; maybe TRBD2 (6 bases). Between the trimmed V and J ends, which lost 4 bases and 4 bases, there was a span of 16 bases. This CDR3 has 16 amino acids. Per the germline V gene, CDR1 is MDHEN and CDR2 is SYDVKM. The CDR3 sequence: CASSSTSGRATGELFF. CDR3 in DNA: TGTGCCAGCAGTTCGACTAGTGGCCGGGCCACCGGGGAGCTGTTTTTT. The full variable domain, its missing parts supplied by reference TRBV28 and TRBJ2-2, is DVKVTQSSRYLVKRTGEKVFLECVQDMDHENMFWYRQDPGLGLRLIYFSYDVKMKEKGDIPEGYSVSREKKERFSLILESASTNQTSMYLCASSSTSGRATGELFFGEGSRLTVL.

The rearrangement uses TRBV19 and TRBJ2-1; tentative D call: TRBD2 (5 bases). The V end lost 5 bases, the J end lost 4 bases, and 9 bases lay between the germline ends. The CDR3 contains 13 residues. Germline V gene data show CDR1 as LNHDA and CDR2 as SQIVND (reference sequence). In DNA form, the CDR3 reads TGTGCCAGTAGTCTGGACTCTTACAATGAGCAGTTCTTC. Encoded protein: CASSLDSYNEQFF.

This chain connects TRBV7-3 to TRBJ2-1; 11 nucleotides agree with TRBD2. Germline CDR1 and CDR2: SGHTA and FQGTGA. There are 22 residues in the CDR3. Unmatched junction bases numbered 24, after V lost 1 base and J lost 7 bases. CDR3 bases: TGTGCCAGCAGCTTAAACCCCACCGGGGTAGCGGGAGGGCCGTTCTTCTCGAATGAGCAGTTCTTC. This translates into CASSLNPTGVAGGPFFSNEQFF.

This CDR3 is CASSPPGQHTGELFF. The CDR3 DNA reads TGTGCCAGTAGTCCTCCGGGACAGCACACCGGGGAGCTGTTTTTT. V gene TRBV19 combines with J gene TRBJ2-2; 7 bases agree with TRBD1. Trimming removed 5 bases from V and 3 bases from J; junction bases left unmatched: 6. The germline gives CDR1 LNHDA, CDR2 SQIVND (reference sequence). The CDR3 length is 15 residues.

This chain uses TRBV4-1 with TRBJ1-4; TRBD1 is a possible D gene (5 bases). With 7 bases removed from V and 0 bases from J, the gap between germline ends came to 15 bases. This CDR3 contains 16 residues. Looked up from germline, CDR1 is MGHRA and CDR2 is YSYEKL. CDR3 sequence reads: CASTRGGTATNEKLFF. The CDR3 DNA sequence: TGCGCCAGCACCCGGGGCGGGACTGCAACTAATGAAAAACTGTTTTTT.

The chain uses TRBV9 and TRBJ2-5; 12 bases agree with TRBD2. Losses at the gene ends were 3 bases for V and 5 bases for J; bases not matched to a gene: 5. The germline V gene encodes CDR1 SGDLS and CDR2 YYNGEE. There are 15 residues in the CDR3. CDR3 region: CASSGSGTSGETQYF. The CDR3 nucleotides read TGTGCCAGCAGCGGTTCCGGGACTAGCGGGGAGACCCAGTACTTC.

This clone is a singleton in its sample. The chain joins TRBV5-1 to TRBJ2-2; 8 bases fit TRBD1. The V segment lost 4 bases and the J segment 1 base; nucleotides outside the gene matches: 9. The germline gives CDR1 SGHRS, CDR2 YFSETQ. CDR3 length: 17 amino acids. The CDR3 loop reads CASSQKKTGGNTGELFF. In DNA form, the CDR3 reads TGCGCCAGCAGCCAAAAAAAAACAGGGGGGAACACCGGGGAGCTGTTTTTT. Full variable domain (rest looked up from reference TRBV5-1 and TRBJ2-2): KAGVTQTPRYLIKTRGQQVTLSCSPISGHRSVSWYQQTPGQGLQFLFEYFSETQRNKGNFPGRFSGRQFSNSRSEMNVSTLELGDSALYLCASSQKKTGGNTGELFFGEGSRLTVL.